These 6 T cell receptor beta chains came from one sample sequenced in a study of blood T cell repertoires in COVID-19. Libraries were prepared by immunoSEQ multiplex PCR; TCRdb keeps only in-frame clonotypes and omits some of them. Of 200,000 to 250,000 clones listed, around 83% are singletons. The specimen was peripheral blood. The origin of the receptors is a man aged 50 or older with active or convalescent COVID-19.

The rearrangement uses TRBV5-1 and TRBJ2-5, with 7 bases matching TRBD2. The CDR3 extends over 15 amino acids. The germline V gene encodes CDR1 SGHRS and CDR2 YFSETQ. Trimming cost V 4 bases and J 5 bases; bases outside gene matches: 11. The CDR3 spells CASSKTSWGGETQYF. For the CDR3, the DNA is TGCGCCAGCAGCAAGACTAGCTGGGGGGGGGAGACCCAGTACTTC.

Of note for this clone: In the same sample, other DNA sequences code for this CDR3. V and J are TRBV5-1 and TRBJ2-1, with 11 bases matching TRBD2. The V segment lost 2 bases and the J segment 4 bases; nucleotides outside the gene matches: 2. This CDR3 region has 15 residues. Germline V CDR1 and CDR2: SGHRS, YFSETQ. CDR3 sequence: CASSLLAGEYNEQFF. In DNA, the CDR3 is TGCGCCAGCAGCTTACTAGCGGGGGAGTACAATGAGCAGTTCTTC.

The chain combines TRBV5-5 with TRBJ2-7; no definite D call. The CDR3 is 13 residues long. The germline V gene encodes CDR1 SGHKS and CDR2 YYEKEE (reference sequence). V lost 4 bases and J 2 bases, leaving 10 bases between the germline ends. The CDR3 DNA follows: TGTGCCAGCAGCCCAACACCAACCTACGAGCAGTACTTC. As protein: CASSPTPTYEQYF. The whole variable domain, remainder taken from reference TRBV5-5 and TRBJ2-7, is DAGVTQSPTHLIKTRGQQVTLRCSPISGHKSVSWYQQVLGQGPQFIFQYYEKEERGRGNFPDRFSARQFPNYSSELNVNALLLGDSALYLCASSPTPTYEQYFGPGTRLTVT.

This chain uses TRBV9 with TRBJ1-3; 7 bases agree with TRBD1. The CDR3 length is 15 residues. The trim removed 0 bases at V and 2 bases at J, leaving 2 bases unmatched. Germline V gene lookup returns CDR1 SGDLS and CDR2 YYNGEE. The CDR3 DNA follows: TGTGCCAGCAGCGTAGCCGGGACAGCTGGAAACACCATATATTTT. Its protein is CASSVAGTAGNTIYF. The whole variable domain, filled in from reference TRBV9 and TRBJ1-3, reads DSGVTQTPKHLITATGQRVTLRCSPRSGDLSVYWYQQSLDQGLQFLIQYYNGEERAKGNILERFSAQQFPDLHSELNLSSLELGDSALYFCASSVAGTAGNTIYFGEGSWLTVV.

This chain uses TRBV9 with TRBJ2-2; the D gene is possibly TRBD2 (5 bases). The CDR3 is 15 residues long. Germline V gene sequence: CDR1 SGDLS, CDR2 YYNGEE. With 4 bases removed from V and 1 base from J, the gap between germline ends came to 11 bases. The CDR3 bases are TGTGCCAGCAGCACCTCTGGACTGAACACCGGGGAGCTGTTTTTT. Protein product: CASSTSGLNTGELFF. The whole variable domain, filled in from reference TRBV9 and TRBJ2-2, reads DSGVTQTPKHLITATGQRVTLRCSPRSGDLSVYWYQQSLDQGLQFLIQYYNGEERAKGNILERFSAQQFPDLHSELNLSSLELGDSALYFCASSTSGLNTGELFFGEGSRLTVL.

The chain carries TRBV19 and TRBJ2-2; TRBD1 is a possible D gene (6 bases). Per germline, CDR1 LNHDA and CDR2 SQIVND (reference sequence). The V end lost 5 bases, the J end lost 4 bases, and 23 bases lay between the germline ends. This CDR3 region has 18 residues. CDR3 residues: CASSGYSRRDKFTGELFF. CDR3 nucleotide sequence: TGTGCCAGTAGTGGCTACTCCCGCCGGGACAAGTTCACCGGGGAGCTGTTTTTT.